This TCR beta chain was sequenced for a study of identical twins. Study-level points and caveats: Memory repertoires lacked the insertion deficit that abundant cord blood beta clonotypes showed. Invariant T cells like MAIT and iNKT could partly confound the zero-insertion analyses.

This clonotype was seen repeatedly, ten times or more. Antigen: not known. Each CDR3 protein is one row after TCRdb ran MiXCR on the 5' RACE reads. Of fewer than 500,000 distinct CDR3 sequences listed, 14% are singletons. V lost 11 bases, J lost 0 bases, and 4 bases stayed unmatched. This CDR3 region has 13 residues. The germline V gene encodes CDR1 WSHSY and CDR2 SAAADI. This sample also belongs to another study, concerning yellow fever vaccine responses in identical twins.

The V and J genes are TRBV10-2 and TRBJ2-1, with TRBD1 matching 7 bases. The sequence was collected from a young woman in good health. The sequencing input was CD4+ T cells sorted from blood. CDR3 bases: TGCGCCGCCCGGGACAGCTCCTACAATGAGCAGTTCTTC. Translating it yields CAARDSSYNEQFF.